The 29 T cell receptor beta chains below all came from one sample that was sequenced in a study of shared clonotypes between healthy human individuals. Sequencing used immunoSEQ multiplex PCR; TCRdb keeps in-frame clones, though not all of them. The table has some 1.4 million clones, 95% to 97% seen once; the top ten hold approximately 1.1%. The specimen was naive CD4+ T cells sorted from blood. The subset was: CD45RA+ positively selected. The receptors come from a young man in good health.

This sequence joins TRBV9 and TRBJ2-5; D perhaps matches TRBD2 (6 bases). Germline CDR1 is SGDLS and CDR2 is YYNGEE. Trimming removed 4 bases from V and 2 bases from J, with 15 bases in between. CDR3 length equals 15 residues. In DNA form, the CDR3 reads TGTGCCAGCAGCCTAATAGGGACTCCTCAAGAGACCCAGTACTTC. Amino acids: CASSLIGTPQETQYF.

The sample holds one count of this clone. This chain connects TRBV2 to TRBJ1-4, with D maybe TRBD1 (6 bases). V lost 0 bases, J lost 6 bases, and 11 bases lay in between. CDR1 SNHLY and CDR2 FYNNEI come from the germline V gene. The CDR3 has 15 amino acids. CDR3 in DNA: TGTGCCAGCAGTGAAGCGGGCAGGGGAGATGAAAAACTGTTTTTT. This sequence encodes CASSEAGRGDEKLFF.

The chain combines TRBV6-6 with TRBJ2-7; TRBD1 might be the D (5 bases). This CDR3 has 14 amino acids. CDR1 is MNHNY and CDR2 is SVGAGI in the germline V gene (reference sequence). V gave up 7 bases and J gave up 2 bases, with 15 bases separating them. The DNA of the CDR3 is TGTGCCAGCATTCGTCAGGGTGGGACCTACGAGCAGTACTTC. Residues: CASIRQGGTYEQYF.

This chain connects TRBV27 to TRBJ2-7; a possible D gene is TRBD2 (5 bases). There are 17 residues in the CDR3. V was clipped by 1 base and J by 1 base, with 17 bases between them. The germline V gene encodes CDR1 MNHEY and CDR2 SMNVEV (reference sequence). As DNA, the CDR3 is TGTGCCAGCAGTTTATATTCGAGGCGGGCCAGATCCTACGAGCAGTACTTC. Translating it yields CASSLYSRRARSYEQYF.

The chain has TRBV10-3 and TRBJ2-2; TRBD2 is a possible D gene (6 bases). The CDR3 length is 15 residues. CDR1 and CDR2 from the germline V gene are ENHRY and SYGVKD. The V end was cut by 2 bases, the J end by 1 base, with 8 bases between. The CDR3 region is CAISEGGRNTGELFF. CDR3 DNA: TGTGCCATCAGTGAGGGGGGGAGGAACACCGGGGAGCTGTTTTTT.

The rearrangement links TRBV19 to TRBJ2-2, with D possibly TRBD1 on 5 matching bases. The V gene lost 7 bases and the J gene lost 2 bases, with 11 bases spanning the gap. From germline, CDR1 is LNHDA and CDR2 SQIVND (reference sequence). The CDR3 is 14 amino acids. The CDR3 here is CASKRQRNTGELFF. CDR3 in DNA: TGTGCCAGTAAGAGACAGCGTAACACCGGGGAGCTGTTTTTT. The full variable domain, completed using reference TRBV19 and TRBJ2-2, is DGGITQSPKYLFRKEGQNVTLSCEQNLNHDAMYWYRQDPGQGLRLIYYSQIVNDFQKGDIAEGYSVSREKKESFPLTVTSAQKNPTAFYLCASKRQRNTGELFFGEGSRLTVL.

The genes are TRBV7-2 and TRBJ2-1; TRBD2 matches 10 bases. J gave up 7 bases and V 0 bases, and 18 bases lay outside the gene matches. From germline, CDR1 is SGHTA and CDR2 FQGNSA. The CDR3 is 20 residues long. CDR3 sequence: CASSLARSEEREGHRNEQFF. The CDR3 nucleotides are TGTGCCAGCAGCTTAGCGCGAAGTGAGGAGCGGGAGGGCCATAGAAATGAGCAGTTCTTC.

This CDR3 is CASSQYQGGSDTQYF. CDR3 in DNA: TGCGCCAGCAGCCAATATCAGGGTGGATCAGATACGCAGTATTTT. The chain employs TRBV4-1 and TRBJ2-3; D might be TRBD1 (5 bases). Germline assignment: CDR1 MGHRA and CDR2 YSYEKL. Trimming removed 2 bases from V and 4 bases from J, with 13 bases in between. The CDR3 has 15 amino acids.

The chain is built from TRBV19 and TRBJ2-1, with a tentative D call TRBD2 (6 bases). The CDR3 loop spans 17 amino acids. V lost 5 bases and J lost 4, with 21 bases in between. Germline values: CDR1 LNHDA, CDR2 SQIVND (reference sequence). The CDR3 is CASSVYPGSASYNEQFF. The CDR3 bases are TGTGCCAGTAGTGTCTACCCCGGGAGTGCTTCGTACAATGAGCAGTTCTTC.

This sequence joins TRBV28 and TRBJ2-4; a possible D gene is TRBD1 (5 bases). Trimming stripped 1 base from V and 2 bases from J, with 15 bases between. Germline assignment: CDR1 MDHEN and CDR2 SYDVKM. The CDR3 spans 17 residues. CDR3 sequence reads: CASSLYPPGASKNIQYF. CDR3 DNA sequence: TGTGCCAGCAGTTTATACCCCCCTGGGGCGTCCAAAAACATTCAGTACTTC.

The CDR3 protein is CARSLADRVSYEQYF. DNA for the CDR3: TGTGCCAGAAGCTTGGCGGACAGGGTCTCCTACGAGCAGTACTTC. The J gene is TRBJ2-7, the V gene TRBV5-3; TRBD1 aligns across 8 bases. TRBV5-3 counts as an open reading frame of uncertain function. V shed 0 bases, J shed 0 bases, and the junction held 2 bases outside the gene matches. The CDR3 spans 15 residues.

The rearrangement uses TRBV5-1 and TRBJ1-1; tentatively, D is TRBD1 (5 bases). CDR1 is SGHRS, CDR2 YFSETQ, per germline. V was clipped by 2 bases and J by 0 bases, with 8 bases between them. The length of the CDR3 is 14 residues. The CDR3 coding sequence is TGCGCCAGCAGCTTCGCGACAGTGAACACTGAAGCTTTCTTT. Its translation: CASSFATVNTEAFF. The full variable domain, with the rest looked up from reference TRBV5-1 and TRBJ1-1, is KAGVTQTPRYLIKTRGQQVTLSCSPISGHRSVSWYQQTPGQGLQFLFEYFSETQRNKGNFPGRFSGRQFSNSRSEMNVSTLELGDSALYLCASSFATVNTEAFFGQGTRLTVV.

This chain's CDR3 is CASSLDQVTYEQYF. The CDR3 region has the DNA TGTGCCAGCAGCTTAGATCAGGTAACCTACGAGCAGTACTTC. J is TRBJ2-7 and V is TRBV7-9; D is unresolved. The CDR3 is made up of 14 amino acids. Trimming cost V 1 base and J 2 bases, with 9 bases left between them. Looked up from germline, CDR1 is SEHNR and CDR2 is FQNEAQ (reference sequence).

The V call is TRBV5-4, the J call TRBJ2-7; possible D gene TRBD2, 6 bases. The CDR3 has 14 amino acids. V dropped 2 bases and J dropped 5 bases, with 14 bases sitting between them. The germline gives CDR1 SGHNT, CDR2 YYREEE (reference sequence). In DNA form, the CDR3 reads TGTGCCAGCAGCTTTTGGAACGGGAGAAACGAGCAGTACTTC. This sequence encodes CASSFWNGRNEQYF.

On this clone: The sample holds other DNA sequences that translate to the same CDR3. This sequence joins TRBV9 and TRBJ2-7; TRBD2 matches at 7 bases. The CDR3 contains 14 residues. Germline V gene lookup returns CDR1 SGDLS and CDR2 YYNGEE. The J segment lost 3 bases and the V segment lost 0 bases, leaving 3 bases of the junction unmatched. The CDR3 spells CASSVDASGYEQYF. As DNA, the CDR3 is TGTGCCAGCAGCGTAGACGCTAGCGGCTACGAGCAGTACTTC.

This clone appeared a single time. The CDR3 spells CASSLPSNTGELFF. CDR3 DNA sequence: TGTGCCAGCAGTTTACCCTCCAACACCGGGGAGCTGTTTTTT. The J gene is TRBJ2-2, the V gene TRBV28, with no clear D. The CDR3 is made up of 14 amino acids. Germline V lookup: CDR1 MDHEN, CDR2 SYDVKM. Between the trimmed V and J ends, which lost 2 bases and 2 bases, there was a span of 6 bases.

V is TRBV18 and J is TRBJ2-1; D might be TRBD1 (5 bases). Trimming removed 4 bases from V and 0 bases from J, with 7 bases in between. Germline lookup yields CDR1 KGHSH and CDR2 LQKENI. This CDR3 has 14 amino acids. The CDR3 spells CASSRQSSYNEQFF. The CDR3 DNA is TGTGCCAGCTCACGACAGAGCTCCTACAATGAGCAGTTCTTC.

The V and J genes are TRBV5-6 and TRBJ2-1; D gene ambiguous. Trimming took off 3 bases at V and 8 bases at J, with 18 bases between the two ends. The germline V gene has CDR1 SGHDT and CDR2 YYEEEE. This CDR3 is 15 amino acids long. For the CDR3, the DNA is TGTGCCAGCAGCTCCAGACTGAAAGGGATGTATGAGCAGTTCTTC. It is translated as CASSSRLKGMYEQFF.

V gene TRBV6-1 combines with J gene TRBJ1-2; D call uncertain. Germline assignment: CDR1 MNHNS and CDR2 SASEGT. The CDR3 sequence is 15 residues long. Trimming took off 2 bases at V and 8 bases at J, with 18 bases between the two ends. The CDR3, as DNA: TGTGCCAGCAGTGAATCGGGCCTTACTACGGGCGGCTACACCTTC. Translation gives CASSESGLTTGGYTF.

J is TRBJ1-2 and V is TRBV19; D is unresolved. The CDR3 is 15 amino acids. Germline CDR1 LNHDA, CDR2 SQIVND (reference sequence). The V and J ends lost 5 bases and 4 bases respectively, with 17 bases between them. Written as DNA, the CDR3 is TGTGCCAGTAGTGGAACAAGTCCTGTTCGCTATGGCTACACCTTC. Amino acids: CASSGTSPVRYGYTF.

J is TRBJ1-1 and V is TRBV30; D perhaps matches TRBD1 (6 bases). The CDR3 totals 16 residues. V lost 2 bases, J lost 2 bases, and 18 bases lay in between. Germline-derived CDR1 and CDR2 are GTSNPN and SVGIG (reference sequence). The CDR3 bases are TGTGCCTGGAGTAGGGCAGGGGCAAGTAGAAACACTGAAGCTTTCTTT. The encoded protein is CAWSRAGASRNTEAFF.

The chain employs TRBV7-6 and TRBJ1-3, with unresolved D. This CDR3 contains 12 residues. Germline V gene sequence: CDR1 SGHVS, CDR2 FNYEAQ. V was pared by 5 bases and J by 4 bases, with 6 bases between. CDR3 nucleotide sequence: TGTGCCAGCAGCCCCGGGGGAAACACCATATATTTT. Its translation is CASSPGGNTIYF.

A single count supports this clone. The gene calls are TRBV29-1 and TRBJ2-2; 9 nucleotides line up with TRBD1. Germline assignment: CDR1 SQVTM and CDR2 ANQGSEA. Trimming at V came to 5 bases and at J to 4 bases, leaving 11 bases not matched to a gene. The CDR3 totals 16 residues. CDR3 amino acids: CSVTGTGRGITGELFF. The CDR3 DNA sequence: TGCAGCGTTACCGGGACAGGGAGGGGTATCACCGGGGAGCTGTTTTTT.

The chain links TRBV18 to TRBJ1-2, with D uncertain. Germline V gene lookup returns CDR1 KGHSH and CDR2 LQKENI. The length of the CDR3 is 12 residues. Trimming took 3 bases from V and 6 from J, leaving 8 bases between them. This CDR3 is CASSPTADGYTF. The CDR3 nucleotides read TGTGCCAGCTCACCGACGGCGGATGGCTACACCTTC.

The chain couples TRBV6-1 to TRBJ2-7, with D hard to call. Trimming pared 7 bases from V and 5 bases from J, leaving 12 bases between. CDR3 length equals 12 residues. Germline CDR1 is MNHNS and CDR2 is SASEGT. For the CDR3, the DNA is TGTGCCAGCACCAGTGGGTACGACGAGCAGTACTTC. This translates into CASTSGYDEQYF.

The CDR3 coding sequence is TGCAGCGTGGGGTACGGGACAGGGAATCAGCCCCAGCATTTT. It encodes CSVGYGTGNQPQHF. This chain joins TRBV29-1 and TRBJ1-5; 9 bases match TRBD1. V shed 6 bases, J shed 4 bases, and the junction held 7 bases outside the gene matches. CDR3 size: 14 residues. CDR1 is SQVTM, CDR2 ANQGSEA, per germline.

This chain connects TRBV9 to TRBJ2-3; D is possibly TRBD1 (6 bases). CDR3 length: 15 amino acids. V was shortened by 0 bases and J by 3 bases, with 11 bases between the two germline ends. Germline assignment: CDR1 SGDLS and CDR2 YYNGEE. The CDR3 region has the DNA TGTGCCAGCAGCGTAGGGGAAAGGGGGACAGATACGCAGTATTTT. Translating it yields CASSVGERGTDTQYF.

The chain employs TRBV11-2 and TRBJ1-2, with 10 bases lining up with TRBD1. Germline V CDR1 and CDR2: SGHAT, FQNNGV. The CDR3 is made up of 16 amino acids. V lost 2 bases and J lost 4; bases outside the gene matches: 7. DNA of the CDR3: TGTGCCAGCAGCTTAAGGGGACAGGGGTCGTCCTATGGCTACACCTTC. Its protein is CASSLRGQGSSYGYTF.

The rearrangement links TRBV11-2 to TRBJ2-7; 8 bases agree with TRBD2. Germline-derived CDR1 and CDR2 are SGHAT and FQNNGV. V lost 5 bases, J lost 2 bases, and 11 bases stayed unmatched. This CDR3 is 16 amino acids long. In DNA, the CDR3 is TGTGCCAGCAGCCTGAGCCCGGGGGGGCTTACCTACGAGCAGTACTTC. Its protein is CASSLSPGGLTYEQYF.